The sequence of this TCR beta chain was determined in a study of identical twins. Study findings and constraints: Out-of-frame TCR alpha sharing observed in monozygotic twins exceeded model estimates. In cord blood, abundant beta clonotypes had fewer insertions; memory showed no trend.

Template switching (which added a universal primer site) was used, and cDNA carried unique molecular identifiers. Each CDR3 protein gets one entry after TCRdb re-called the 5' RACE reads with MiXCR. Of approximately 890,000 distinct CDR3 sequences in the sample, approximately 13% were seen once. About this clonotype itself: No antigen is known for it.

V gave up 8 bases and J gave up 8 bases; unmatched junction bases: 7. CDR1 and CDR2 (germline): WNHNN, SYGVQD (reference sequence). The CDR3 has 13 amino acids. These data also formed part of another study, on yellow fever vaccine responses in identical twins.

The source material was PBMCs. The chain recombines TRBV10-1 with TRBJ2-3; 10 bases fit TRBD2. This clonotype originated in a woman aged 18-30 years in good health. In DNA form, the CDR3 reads TGCGCCAGCCAGTCGGTAGCGGGAGGTACGCAGTATTTT. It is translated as CASQSVAGGTQYF.